The 20 T cell receptor beta chains reported below all come from one sample, sequenced in a study of cytomegalovirus exposure and HLA in healthy donors. 13 Jbeta primers and 60 Vbeta primers were used for the PCR. TCRdb's copy holds only in-frame clones and misses some; the assay was immunoSEQ multiplex PCR. The sample includes approximately 100,000 clones, 70% to 80% of them seen just once. Specimen: PBMCs. These receptors were collected from a middle-aged woman in good health and CMV-seronegative.

This chain uses TRBV5-6 with TRBJ2-2; 7 nucleotides line up with TRBD2. Losses at the gene ends were 5 bases for V and 7 bases for J; bases not matched to a gene: 14. Germline CDR1 SGHDT, CDR2 YYEEEE. The CDR3 totals 16 residues. The CDR3 nucleotides are TGTGCCAGCAGTCATTCTAGCGGCCGCTGGGACGGGGAGCTGTTTTTT. Translation: CASSHSSGRWDGELFF.

The rearrangement links TRBV5-1 to TRBJ1-5; possible D gene TRBD1, 6 bases. Germline V gene sequence: CDR1 SGHRS, CDR2 YFSETQ. The CDR3 spans 15 residues. V shed 0 bases and J shed 5 bases, with 12 bases lying between them. As DNA, the CDR3 is TGCGCCAGCAGCTTGGAAGGGGGTCGGGATCAGCCCCAGCATTTT. This gives the protein CASSLEGGRDQPQHF.

This chain connects TRBV4-3 to TRBJ2-1, with D possibly matching TRBD1 (6 bases). With 6 bases removed from V and 8 bases from J, the gap between germline ends came to 20 bases. The CDR3 totals 15 residues. Germline values: CDR1 LGHNA, CDR2 YSLEER. The CDR3 sequence is CASSFGQGLVDEQFF. In DNA, the CDR3 is TGCGCCAGCAGTTTTGGGCAGGGGCTGGTCGATGAGCAGTTCTTC.

The chain is built from TRBV7-7 and TRBJ2-1; 7 nucleotides agree with TRBD2. The CDR3 runs 13 residues. Germline CDR1 reads SSHAT; CDR2 reads FNYEAQ (reference sequence). The J segment lost 9 bases and the V segment lost 5 bases, leaving 7 bases of the junction unmatched. The CDR3 nucleotides are TGTGCCAGCAGCGTAACTAGCGTGGGTGAGCAGTTCTTC. Translated: CASSVTSVGEQFF.

The CDR3 DNA is TGTGCCAGCAATCCAGGAGGGGTCTACGAGCAGTACTTC. This codes for CASNPGGVYEQYF. The J gene is TRBJ2-7, the V gene TRBV7-8; weak D call: TRBD2 (6 bases). The germline V and J ends were trimmed by 7 bases and 3 bases, with 13 bases remaining between them. The germline V gene has CDR1 SGHVS and CDR2 FQNEAQ. The CDR3 loop spans 13 amino acids. Full variable domain (remainder filled in from reference TRBV7-8 and TRBJ2-7): GAGVSQSPRYKVAKRGQDVALRCDPISGHVSLFWYQQALGQGPEFLTYFQNEAQLDKSGLPSDRFFAERPEGSVSTLKIQRTQQEDSAVYLCASNPGGVYEQYFGPGTRLTVT.

V gene TRBV5-5 combines with J gene TRBJ2-1, with 7 bases lining up with TRBD1. Trimming took 3 bases from V and 0 from J; bases not matched to a gene: 3. The CDR3 extends over 15 amino acids. Germline CDR1 reads SGHKS; CDR2 reads YYEKEE (reference sequence). CDR3 sequence reads: CASSWDSSSYNEQFF. The CDR3 coding sequence is TGTGCCAGCAGCTGGGACAGCAGCTCCTACAATGAGCAGTTCTTC.

The CDR3 reads CASSTRDRENYGYTF. For the CDR3, the DNA is TGTGCCAGCAGTACCCGAGACAGGGAGAACTATGGCTACACCTTC. V gene TRBV6-1 combines with J gene TRBJ1-2; 7 nucleotides line up with TRBD1. The CDR3 loop spans 15 amino acids. V gave up 5 bases and J gave up 2 bases; unmatched junction bases: 8. CDR1 MNHNS and CDR2 SASEGT come from the germline V gene.

This chain joins TRBV30 and TRBJ1-4, with D perhaps matching TRBD1 (5 bases). Trimming pared 4 bases from V and 9 bases from J, leaving 18 bases between. The V gene's germline CDR1 is GTSNPN and CDR2 SVGIG (reference sequence). This CDR3 comprises 14 residues. The CDR3 spells CAWTPGGTRQKLFF. CDR3 sequence (DNA): TGTGCCTGGACCCCCGGGGGTACCCGTCAAAAACTGTTTTTT.

Here the CDR3 reads CASSYGGRWTEAFF. CDR3 coding DNA: TGTGCCAGCAGTTACGGGGGCAGGTGGACTGAAGCTTTCTTT. The chain has TRBV6-6 and TRBJ1-1, with D possibly TRBD1 on 6 matching bases. Germline CDR1 is MNHNY and CDR2 is SVGAGI (reference sequence). V gave up 2 bases and J gave up 5 bases, with 12 bases separating them. CDR3 length equals 14 residues.

V and J are TRBV5-6 and TRBJ1-6; TRBD1 might be the D (5 bases). The CDR3 extends over 17 amino acids. V gave up 3 bases and J gave up 7 bases, with 20 bases separating them. The germline V gene has CDR1 SGHDT and CDR2 YYEEEE. The CDR3: CASSSDRSPAPNSPLHF. The CDR3 region has the DNA TGTGCCAGCAGCTCTGACAGATCACCGGCGCCAAATTCACCCCTCCACTTT. Using reference TRBV5-6 and TRBJ1-6 for the parts outside the CDR3, the full variable domain is DAGVTQSPTHLIKTRGQQVTLRCSPKSGHDTVSWYQQALGQGPQFIFQYYEEEERQRGNFPDRFSGHQFPNYSSELNVNALLLGDSALYLCASSSDRSPAPNSPLHFGNGTRLTVT.

The chain combines TRBV10-2 with TRBJ1-5, with TRBD1 identical over 7 bases. CDR1 WSHSY and CDR2 SAAADI come from the germline V gene. The CDR3 loop spans 12 amino acids. After removal of 6 bases from V and 5 bases from J, the junction contained 1 base not matched to a gene. This CDR3 reads CASRDRYQPQHF. CDR3 DNA: TGCGCCAGCAGGGACAGGTATCAGCCCCAGCATTTT.

This clone appeared once. The chain recombines TRBV7-8 with TRBJ1-2; D is undetermined. CDR3 length: 14 amino acids. Germline V lookup: CDR1 SGHVS, CDR2 FQNEAQ. V was cut by 0 bases and J by 5 bases, with 10 bases left in between. This chain's CDR3 is CASSLAEGIYGYTF. The CDR3 DNA follows: TGTGCCAGCAGCTTAGCCGAGGGAATATATGGCTACACCTTC.

The chain joins TRBV9 to TRBJ2-2; 9 bases agree with TRBD1. This CDR3 comprises 16 residues. V gave up 0 bases and J gave up 5 bases; unmatched junction bases: 5. Germline values: CDR1 SGDLS, CDR2 YYNGEE. CDR3 in amino acids: CASSVGTGEETGELFF. The CDR3, as DNA: TGTGCCAGCAGCGTAGGGACAGGGGAGGAGACCGGGGAGCTGTTTTTT. The full variable domain, in which reference TRBV9 and TRBJ2-2 provide the parts outside the CDR3, is DSGVTQTPKHLITATGQRVTLRCSPRSGDLSVYWYQQSLDQGLQFLIQYYNGEERAKGNILERFSAQQFPDLHSELNLSSLELGDSALYFCASSVGTGEETGELFFGEGSRLTVL.

This clone occurred once. J is TRBJ1-2 and V is TRBV27, with 12 bases matching TRBD1. V lost 5 bases to trimming and J lost 6 bases; unmatched junction nucleotides: 10. CDR3 length equals 16 residues. From germline, CDR1 is MNHEY and CDR2 SMNVEV (reference sequence). The CDR3 loop reads CASSTTGQGAGDGYTF. CDR3 nucleotide sequence: TGTGCCAGCAGTACAACGGGACAGGGGGCTGGGGATGGCTACACCTTC.

Worth noting for this clone: Only one base separates this from a far larger clonotype, so it likely reflects a read error. DNA of the CDR3: TGCGCCAGCAGCCCCCTTGAGTCCTACAATGAGCAGTTCTTC. It is translated as CASSPLESYNEQFF. The chain joins TRBV5-1 to TRBJ2-1; D uncertain. The CDR3 loop spans 14 amino acids. Looked up from germline, CDR1 is SGHRS and CDR2 is YFSETQ. Trimming removed 4 bases from V and 1 base from J, with 9 bases in between.

The genes are TRBV20-1 and TRBJ1-1; D remains unclear. The CDR3 has 11 amino acids. Germline V lookup: CDR1 DFQATT, CDR2 SNEGSKA (reference sequence). V was clipped by 4 bases and J by 3 bases, with 6 bases between them. The CDR3 bases are TGCAGTGCTATTTATGACACTGAAGCTTTCTTT. This encodes CSAIYDTEAFF.

The V and J genes are TRBV7-2 and TRBJ2-7; 8 nucleotides match TRBD2. Germline V gene sequence: CDR1 SGHTA, CDR2 FQGNSA. This CDR3 region has 13 residues. Trimming cost V 5 bases and J 3 bases; bases outside gene matches: 3. Written as DNA, the CDR3 is TGTGCCAGCAGCCCCGGGAGGGGCTACGAGCAGTACTTC. Amino acid sequence: CASSPGRGYEQYF.

V usage is TRBV5-5 and J usage is TRBJ2-5, with 11 bases matching TRBD2. Germline V gene lookup returns CDR1 SGHKS and CDR2 YYEKEE (reference sequence). V dropped 0 bases and J dropped 5; count of bases not matched to a gene: 6. The CDR3 totals 16 residues. The DNA for the CDR3 is TGTGCCAGCAGCTTGGCCCCTCTAGCGGGGGGTGAGACCCAGTACTTC. It specifies CASSLAPLAGGETQYF.

The chain employs TRBV7-9 and TRBJ1-3, with D tentatively TRBD1 (6 bases). From germline, CDR1 is SEHNR and CDR2 FQNEAQ (reference sequence). Trimming stripped 4 bases from V and 0 bases from J, with 13 bases between. This CDR3 has 16 amino acids. CDR3 protein: CASSSDRTFSGNTIYF. In nucleotides, the CDR3 is TGTGCCAGCAGCTCCGACAGGACCTTCTCTGGAAACACCATATATTTT.

The chain joins TRBV27 to TRBJ2-7; maybe TRBD2 (5 bases). The CDR3 has 14 amino acids. V lost 8 bases and J 0 bases, leaving 14 bases between the germline ends. The germline V gene encodes CDR1 MNHEY and CDR2 SMNVEV (reference sequence). In DNA form, the CDR3 reads TGTGCCAGCGGGATGACGGGGAGCTCCTACGAGCAGTACTTC. Protein product: CASGMTGSSYEQYF.